The rows below give T cell receptor beta chains drawn from one sample of a study of shared clonotypes between healthy human individuals. Profiled with immunoSEQ multiplex PCR; TCRdb holds only in-frame clones, not every one. The table lists under 600,000 clones, 98% of them singletons. What was sequenced was naive CD8+ T cells sorted from blood. All receptors derive from a man aged 25 to 40 in good health. Each CDR3 is given with its conserved first and last residue. The listing skips clone size in some rows; elsewhere it reads once, few, many or a size class.

abundance,v_gene,j_gene,CDR3aa
.,TRBV4-1,TRBJ1-1,CASSQLTGQNTEAFF
.,TRBV5-5,TRBJ1-5,CASSLERLARGPQHF
.,TRBV28,TRBJ1-2,CASSSFSSGGGYGYTF
.,TRBV12-5,TRBJ2-3,CASGLGTGATDTQYF
.,TRBV7-6,TRBJ2-1,CASSQWATEQFF
.,TRBV28,TRBJ1-5,CASSNPRGNQPQHF
.,TRBV6-1,TRBJ1-1,CASHSVGGTEAFF
.,TRBV4-1,TRBJ1-1,CASSSTGIGNTEAFF
once,TRBV14,TRBJ2-7,CASSQGLTGGPEQYF
.,TRBV11-2,TRBJ2-7,CASSLGILARSYEQYF
.,TRBV4-1,TRBJ2-3,CASSQDASGSFTDTQYF
.,TRBV7-2,TRBJ2-7,CASSLGGSAYEQYF
once,TRBV27,TRBJ2-3,CASSLPPGATDTQYF
.,TRBV6-1,TRBJ1-5,CASIDRGPGQPQHF
.,TRBV27,TRBJ2-7,CASAPRTYSYEQYF
.,TRBV5-4,TRBJ2-7,CASRAHNHNYEQYF
.,TRBV27,TRBJ2-3,CASSVPGQGTDTQYF
once,TRBV5-4,TRBJ2-2,CASSLGAGGNTGELFF
.,TRBV7-9,TRBJ1-2,CASSLGQGYGYTF
.,TRBV5-1,TRBJ2-7,CASSNTGGGYYEQYF
.,TRBV9,TRBJ2-1,CASSVGKNLGPNEQFF
.,TRBV7-8,TRBJ2-7,CASSLELAGHYEQYF
.,TRBV6-5,TRBJ1-5,CASSAEYSNQPQHF
.,TRBV28,TRBJ2-3,CASIGAQGTDTQYF
.,TRBV25-1,TRBJ2-1,CASSDTRRTGGSYNEQFF
.,TRBV5-4,TRBJ2-7,CASSFGESSYEQYF
once,TRBV27,TRBJ2-2,CASSLSRNTGELFF
.,TRBV2,TRBJ2-7,CASRGRVYEQYF
.,TRBV29-1,TRBJ1-2,CSAGGGAFYGYTF
.,TRBV2,TRBJ2-4,CASIIGLAGYIQYF
once,TRBV2,TRBJ2-1,CASIKLVTSSLDEQFF
.,TRBV11-2,TRBJ2-7,CASSWRGLNYEQYF